This TCR beta chain was recovered during a study of cytotoxic CD8 clonotypes in ibrutinib-treated CLL. Study summary: For this cohort, patients were roughly 10 relapsed/refractory and 15 treatment-naive, while some 17 were IGHV unmutated. Findings of the study overall: Baseline-level clonality went beyond age-matched healthy donors and moved in step with circulating CD8+ T-cell counts.

The V and J ends lost 4 bases and 2 bases, in that order; junction bases with no gene match: 6. The length of the CDR3 is 14 residues. CDR1 and CDR2 (germline): SGDLS, YYNGEE. The data were produced by immunoSEQ multiplex PCR, yet TCRdb's version contains in-frame clones alone and is incomplete. The data contain under 300,000 clones, more than 70% of them singletons. In the case of this clone: The target antigen is unknown.

V and J are TRBV9 and TRBJ2-7; TRBD1 agrees at 7 bases. The receptor was derived from a human donor with chronic lymphocytic leukemia. The starting material was PBMCs, obtained at disease progression, from a patient treated with ibrutinib. The CDR3 DNA reads as TGTGCCAGCAGCTTCGGACAGGCTCCCTACGAGCAGTACTTC. Translated: CASSFGQAPYEQYF.